The sequence of this T cell receptor (beta chain) was determined in a study of blood T cell repertoires in COVID-19. Study in general: Some COVID-19 samples were acute and others convalescent; all came from the United States, Italy and Spain. Sample material is recorded as cDNA or gDNA derived from T cells, B-cell-depleted T cells, or PBMCs.

Original processing methods: The authors estimated nucleated cell counts from reference gene primer amplification. Measured with immunoSEQ multiplex PCR; TCRdb has only the in-frame clones, and not every one. The V and J calls and clone size come from that table; D and trimming were worked out from the DNA. The sample has fewer than 500,000 clones, around 84% seen once; the top ten hold 1.1%. The CDR3 length is 16 residues. Deletions cut 1 base from V and 0 bases from J, with 10 bases between. Germline CDR1 SGHKS, CDR2 YYEKEE (reference sequence). The rearrangement uses TRBV5-5 and TRBJ2-2; D gene uncertain. Material for sequencing was peripheral blood. The clonotype was recovered from a human donor with acute or convalescent COVID-19. The donor label of this sample is uncertain. The chain's CDR3 is CASSLLSQPNTGELFF. CDR3 DNA: TGTGCCAGCAGCTTGTTGAGTCAACCGAACACCGGGGAGCTGTTTTTT.